Each of the 21 T cell receptor beta chains below was sequenced from the same sample in a study of blood T cell repertoires in COVID-19. TCRdb's copy holds only in-frame clones and misses some; the assay was immunoSEQ multiplex PCR. The sample consists of around 100,000 clones, about 83% of them appearing once. Sequenced: peripheral blood. All receptors come from a man between 65 and 80 years old with active or convalescent COVID-19.

V usage is TRBV15 and J usage is TRBJ1-5; D uncertain. With 0 bases removed from V and 4 bases from J, the gap between germline ends came to 10 bases. Germline CDR1 LNHNV, CDR2 YYDKDF (reference sequence). The CDR3 sequence is 15 residues long. The CDR3 spells CATSRDMRSNQPQHF. The CDR3 region has the DNA TGTGCCACCAGCAGAGATATGCGGTCGAATCAGCCCCAGCATTTT.

V usage is TRBV30 and J usage is TRBJ2-2, with D uncertain. Germline-derived CDR1 and CDR2 are GTSNPN and SVGIG (reference sequence). Trimming took 0 bases from V and 7 from J, leaving 9 bases between them. The CDR3 covers 13 residues. This CDR3 reads CAWSVLRGGELFF. The CDR3 DNA is TGTGCCTGGAGTGTACTACGAGGCGGGGAGCTGTTTTTT.

The chain is built from TRBV27 and TRBJ2-2; tentative D call: TRBD2 (6 bases). The V end lost 2 bases, the J end lost 4 bases, and 17 bases lay between the germline ends. Germline assignment: CDR1 MNHEY and CDR2 SMNVEV (reference sequence). The CDR3 totals 17 residues. The CDR3: CASSLRAIAVLTGELFF. The CDR3, as DNA: TGTGCCAGCAGTTTAAGAGCAATAGCGGTCCTCACCGGGGAGCTGTTTTTT.

The genes are TRBV5-1 and TRBJ1-3, with D unresolved. From germline, CDR1 is SGHRS and CDR2 YFSETQ. The CDR3 covers 15 residues. V shed 4 bases and J shed 1 base, with 12 bases lying between them. CDR3 protein: CASSPEFGSGNTIYF. In nucleotides, the CDR3 is TGCGCCAGCAGCCCCGAGTTCGGTTCTGGAAACACCATATATTTT.

This chain joins TRBV3-1 (or the pseudogene TRBV3-2) and TRBJ1-1; 7 bases fit TRBD1. The CDR3 consists of 16 residues. CDR1 LGHDT and CDR2 YNNKEL come from the germline V gene (reference sequence). The V segment lost 2 bases and the J segment 9 bases; nucleotides outside the gene matches: 15. This chain's CDR3 is CASSQLNAGGRPQAFF. The CDR3 DNA reads TGTGCCAGCAGCCAACTTAATGCAGGGGGGAGGCCTCAAGCTTTCTTT.

This clone was counted a few times. The gene calls are TRBV7-2 and TRBJ2-3, with 8 bases identical to TRBD2. V was pared by 5 bases and J by 2 bases, with 12 bases of the junction left unmatched. There are 17 residues in the CDR3. In germline, CDR1 is SGHTA, CDR2 FQGNSA. The DNA for the CDR3 is TGTGCCAGCAGCCAAGTTTCGGGGGGGGGCGTCACAGATACGCAGTATTTT. Amino acids: CASSQVSGGGVTDTQYF.

The chain carries TRBV6-5 and TRBJ2-1; 9 bases are shared with TRBD1. From germline, CDR1 is MNHEY and CDR2 SVGAGI. This CDR3 contains 16 residues. Trimming removed 0 bases from V and 8 bases from J; junction bases left unmatched: 8. The CDR3 DNA reads TGTGCCAGCAGTTACTCGATTACAGGGGGCACGGATGAGCAGTTCTTC. Translation: CASSYSITGGTDEQFF.

Notes on this clone: The junction departs from germline at one end; a sequencing error may be responsible. The V and J genes are TRBV6-5 and TRBJ2-3; perhaps TRBD2 as D (7 bases). The CDR3 spans 14 residues. CDR1 MNHEY and CDR2 SVGAGI come from the germline V gene. The CDR3 protein is CASRSGGPTNTQYF. Here the CDR3 DNA reads TGTGCCAGCAGATCGGGGGGCCCCACAAATACGCAGTATTTT.

The V call is TRBV6-1, the J call TRBJ2-1; 8 bases align to TRBD1. Trimming at V came to 4 bases and at J to 8 bases, leaving 13 bases not matched to a gene. This CDR3 is built from 16 residues. Germline V gene data show CDR1 as MNHNS and CDR2 as SASEGT. The CDR3 spells CASSGGQGTNPYEQFF. The CDR3 DNA reads as TGTGCCAGCAGTGGCGGACAGGGCACGAACCCCTATGAGCAGTTCTTC.

The gene calls are TRBV5-8 and TRBJ1-5; D is unclear. This CDR3 comprises 14 residues. V lost 5 bases, J lost 0 bases, and 9 bases lay in between. Germline CDR1 reads SGHTS; CDR2 reads YDEGEE. CDR3 bases: TGTGCCAGCAGTCGACTAATTAGCAATCAGCCCCAGCATTTT. Protein product: CASSRLISNQPQHF.

This clone has just one count. V gene TRBV7-2 combines with J gene TRBJ2-7; D may be TRBD1 (5 bases). Germline CDR1 is SGHTA and CDR2 is FQGNSA. Trimming stripped 7 bases from V and 7 bases from J, with 14 bases between. CDR3 length: 12 amino acids. The CDR3 sequence: CASNSQAGEQYF. CDR3 nucleotides: TGTGCCAGCAACTCACAGGCAGGGGAGCAGTACTTC.

V usage is TRBV3-1 (or the pseudogene TRBV3-2) and J usage is TRBJ1-6; 8 bases align to TRBD1. Germline V gene sequence: CDR1 LGHDT, CDR2 YNNKEL (reference sequence). CDR3 length: 16 residues. V shed 4 bases, J shed 7 bases, and the junction held 9 bases outside the gene matches. The chain's CDR3 is CASSPQGATGNSPLHF. CDR3 sequence (DNA): TGTGCCAGCAGCCCCCAGGGGGCGACGGGCAATTCACCCCTCCACTTT.

The chain uses TRBV7-9 and TRBJ2-3; 7 positions agree with TRBD1. The CDR3 extends over 13 amino acids. Trimming cost V 1 base and J 13 bases; bases outside gene matches: 8. From germline, CDR1 is SEHNR and CDR2 FQNEAQ (reference sequence). The CDR3 region is CASSLVLGTVKYF. Written as DNA, the CDR3 is TGTGCCAGCAGCTTAGTGTTAGGGACAGTTAAGTATTTT.

The sample holds one count of this clone. This chain connects TRBV7-2 to TRBJ2-1, with 7 bases that match TRBD1. The J segment lost 3 bases and the V segment lost 5 bases, leaving 7 bases of the junction unmatched. Germline values: CDR1 SGHTA, CDR2 FQGNSA. This CDR3 spans 15 amino acids. CDR3 residues: CASSGAAGGYNEQFF. DNA for the CDR3: TGTGCCAGCAGCGGGGCGGCAGGGGGCTACAATGAGCAGTTCTTC.

The CDR3 sequence: CASSIQGRTYEQYF. DNA for the CDR3: TGTGCCAGCAGCATACAGGGGAGGACCTACGAGCAGTACTTC. J is TRBJ2-7 and V is TRBV7-9; weak D call: TRBD1 (7 bases). Germline CDR1 and CDR2: SEHNR and FQNEAQ (reference sequence). V was shortened by 5 bases and J by 2 bases, with 13 bases between the two germline ends. CDR3 length: 14 amino acids.

This chain links TRBV28 with TRBJ2-3, with TRBD2 matching over 7 bases. CDR1 and CDR2 from the germline V gene are MDHEN and SYDVKM. The trim removed 8 bases at V and 4 bases at J, leaving 3 bases unmatched. The CDR3 has 12 amino acids. CDR3 bases: TGTGCCAGCCGGGGGGACCCAGATACGCAGTATTTT. Amino acids: CASRGDPDTQYF.

This chain joins TRBV7-9 and TRBJ2-7; 9 positions match TRBD1. This CDR3 comprises 14 residues. Germline lookup yields CDR1 SEHNR and CDR2 FQNEAQ (reference sequence). The V gene end was trimmed by 7 bases and the J gene end by 6 bases; junction bases not matched to a gene: 10. The CDR3 region has the DNA TGTGCCAGCACCCCCGGGACAGGGTATTTCGAGCAGTACTTC. It translates to CASTPGTGYFEQYF.

The chain links TRBV19 to TRBJ2-7; D is ambiguous. Trimming stripped 5 bases from V and 5 bases from J, with 7 bases between. CDR3 size: 11 residues. Germline CDR1 LNHDA, CDR2 SQIVND (reference sequence). CDR3 sequence reads: CASSGRDEQYF. In DNA form, the CDR3 reads TGTGCCAGTAGTGGCCGGGACGAGCAGTACTTC.

The chain is built from TRBV6-6 and TRBJ1-4, with 9 bases matching TRBD1. The CDR3 runs to 15 residues. J gave up 7 bases and V 2 bases, and 5 bases lay outside the gene matches. Germline CDR1 and CDR2: MNHNY and SVGAGI (reference sequence). CDR3 bases: TGTGCCAGCAGTTACGCGAGACAGGGGGGTGAAAAACTGTTTTTT. Amino acid sequence: CASSYARQGGEKLFF.

Comments on this clone: Other DNA sequences in this specimen translate into the identical CDR3. The chain links TRBV28 to TRBJ2-7; maybe TRBD2 (7 bases). There are 15 residues in the CDR3. Between the trimmed V and J ends, which lost 3 bases and 0 bases, there was a span of 12 bases. Germline CDR1 reads MDHEN; CDR2 reads SYDVKM. CDR3 sequence: CASSLGGAASYEQYF. CDR3 nucleotides: TGTGCCAGCAGTTTGGGGGGGGCCGCCTCCTACGAGCAGTACTTC. Full variable domain (missing parts from reference TRBV28 and TRBJ2-7): DVKVTQSSRYLVKRTGEKVFLECVQDMDHENMFWYRQDPGLGLRLIYFSYDVKMKEKGDIPEGYSVSREKKERFSLILESASTNQTSMYLCASSLGGAASYEQYFGPGTRLTVT.

This clone was counted once. The genes are TRBV14 and TRBJ2-3; a weak D match, TRBD2 (6 bases). V lost 4 bases, J lost 5 bases, and 7 bases lay in between. The length of the CDR3 is 12 residues. The germline V gene encodes CDR1 SGHDN and CDR2 FVKESK. CDR3: CASSPGGDTQYF. As DNA, the CDR3 is TGTGCCAGCAGCCCCGGGGGAGATACGCAGTATTTT.